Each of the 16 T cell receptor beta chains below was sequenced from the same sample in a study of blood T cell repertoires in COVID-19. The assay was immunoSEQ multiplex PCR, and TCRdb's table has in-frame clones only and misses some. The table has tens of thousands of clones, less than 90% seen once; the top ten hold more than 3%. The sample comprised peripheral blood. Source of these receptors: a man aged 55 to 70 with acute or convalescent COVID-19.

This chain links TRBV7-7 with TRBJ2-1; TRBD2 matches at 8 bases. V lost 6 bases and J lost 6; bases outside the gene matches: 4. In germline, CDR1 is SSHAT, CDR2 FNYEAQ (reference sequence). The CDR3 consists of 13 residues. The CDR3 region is CASSKAGANEQFF. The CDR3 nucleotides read TGTGCCAGCAGTAAAGCGGGAGCCAATGAGCAGTTCTTC.

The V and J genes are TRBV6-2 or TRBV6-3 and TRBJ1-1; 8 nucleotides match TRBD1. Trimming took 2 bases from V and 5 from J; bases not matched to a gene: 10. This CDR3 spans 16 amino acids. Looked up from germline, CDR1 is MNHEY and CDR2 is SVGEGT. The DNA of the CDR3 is TGTGCCAGCAGTTACCTTACTCCGACAGGGGAGACTGAAGCTTTCTTT. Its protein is CASSYLTPTGETEAFF.

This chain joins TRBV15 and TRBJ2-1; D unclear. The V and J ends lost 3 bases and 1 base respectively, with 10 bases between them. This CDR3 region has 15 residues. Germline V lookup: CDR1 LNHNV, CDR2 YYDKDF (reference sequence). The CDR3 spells CATSRPAESYNEQFF. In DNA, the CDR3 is TGTGCCACCAGCAGGCCGGCGGAGTCCTACAATGAGCAGTTCTTC. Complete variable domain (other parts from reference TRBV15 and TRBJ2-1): DAMVIQNPRYQVTQFGKPVTLSCSQTLNHNVMYWYQQKSSQAPKLLFHYYDKDFNNEADTPDNFQSRRPNTSFCFLDIRSPGLGDTAMYLCATSRPAESYNEQFFGPGTRLTVL.

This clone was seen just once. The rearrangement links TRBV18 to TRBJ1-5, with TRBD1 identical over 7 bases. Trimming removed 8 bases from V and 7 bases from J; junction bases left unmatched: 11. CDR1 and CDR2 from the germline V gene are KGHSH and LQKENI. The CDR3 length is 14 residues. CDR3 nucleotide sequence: TGTGCCAGCCAAGGGGGCGGGGGGGGGCAGCCCCAGCATTTT. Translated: CASQGGGGGQPQHF. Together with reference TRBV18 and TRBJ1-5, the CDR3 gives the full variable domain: NAGVMQNPRHLVRRRGQEARLRCSPMKGHSHVYWYRQLPEEGLKFMVYLQKENIIDESGMPKERFSAEFPKEGPSILRIQQVVRGDSAAYFCASQGGGGGQPQHFGDGTRLSIL.

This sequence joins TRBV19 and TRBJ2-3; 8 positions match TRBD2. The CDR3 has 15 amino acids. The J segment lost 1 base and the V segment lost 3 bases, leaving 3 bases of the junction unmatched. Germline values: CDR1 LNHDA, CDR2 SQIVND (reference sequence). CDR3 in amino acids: CASSIRRGGTDTQYF. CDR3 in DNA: TGTGCCAGTAGTATTCGGCGGGGGGGCACAGATACGCAGTATTTT. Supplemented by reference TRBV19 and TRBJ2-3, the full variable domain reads DGGITQSPKYLFRKEGQNVTLSCEQNLNHDAMYWYRQDPGQGLRLIYYSQIVNDFQKGDIAEGYSVSREKKESFPLTVTSAQKNPTAFYLCASSIRRGGTDTQYFGPGTRLTVL.

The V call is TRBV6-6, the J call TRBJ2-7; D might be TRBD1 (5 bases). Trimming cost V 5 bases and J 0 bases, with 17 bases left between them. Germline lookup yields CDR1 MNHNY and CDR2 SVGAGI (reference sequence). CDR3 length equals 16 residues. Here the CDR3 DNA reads TGTGCCAGCAGTACTCAGACAGTCCTGCCCTCCTACGAGCAGTACTTC. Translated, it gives CASSTQTVLPSYEQYF.

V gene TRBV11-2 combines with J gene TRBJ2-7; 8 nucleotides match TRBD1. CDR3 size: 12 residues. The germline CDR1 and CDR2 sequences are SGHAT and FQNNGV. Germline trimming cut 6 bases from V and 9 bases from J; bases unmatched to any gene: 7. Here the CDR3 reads CASSNTGGWQYF. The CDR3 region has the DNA TGTGCCAGCAGTAATACAGGGGGTTGGCAGTACTTC. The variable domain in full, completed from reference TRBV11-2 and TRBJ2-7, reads EAGVAQSPRYKIIEKRQSVAFWCNPISGHATLYWYQQILGQGPKLLIQFQNNGVVDDSQLPKDRFSAERLKGVDSTLKIQPAKLEDSAVYLCASSNTGGWQYFGPGTRLTVT.

This CDR3 is CASSQSGTSGGWTDTQYF. The DNA of the CDR3 is TGTGCCAGTAGTCAATCCGGGACTAGCGGGGGTTGGACAGATACGCAGTATTTT. The rearrangement joins TRBV19 to TRBJ2-3; 14 bases map to TRBD2. The CDR3 sequence is 18 residues long. V was pared by 5 bases and J by 3 bases, with 10 bases of the junction left unmatched. The germline CDR1 and CDR2 sequences are LNHDA and SQIVND (reference sequence).

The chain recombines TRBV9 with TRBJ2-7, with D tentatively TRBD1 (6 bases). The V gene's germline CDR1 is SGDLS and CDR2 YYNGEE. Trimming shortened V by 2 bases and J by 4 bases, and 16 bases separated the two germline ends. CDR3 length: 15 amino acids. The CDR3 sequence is CASSVNTGFGYEQYF. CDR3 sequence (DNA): TGTGCCAGCAGCGTCAATACAGGGTTTGGGTACGAGCAGTACTTC. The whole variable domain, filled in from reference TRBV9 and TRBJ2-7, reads DSGVTQTPKHLITATGQRVTLRCSPRSGDLSVYWYQQSLDQGLQFLIQYYNGEERAKGNILERFSAQQFPDLHSELNLSSLELGDSALYFCASSVNTGFGYEQYFGPGTRLTVT.

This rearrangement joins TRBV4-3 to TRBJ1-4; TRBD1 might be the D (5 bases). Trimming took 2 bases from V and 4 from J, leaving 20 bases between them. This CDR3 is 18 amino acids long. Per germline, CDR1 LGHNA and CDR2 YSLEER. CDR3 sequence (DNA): TGCGCCAGCAGCCAAAATTCAGGGAGGAGTTTAGGTAATGAAAAACTGTTTTTT. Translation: CASSQNSGRSLGNEKLFF.

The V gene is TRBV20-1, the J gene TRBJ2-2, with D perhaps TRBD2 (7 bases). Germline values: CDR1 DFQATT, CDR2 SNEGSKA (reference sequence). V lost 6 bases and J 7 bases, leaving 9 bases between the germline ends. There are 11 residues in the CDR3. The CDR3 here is CSAGGGGELFF. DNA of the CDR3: TGCAGTGCAGGGGGGGGCGGGGAGCTGTTTTTT.

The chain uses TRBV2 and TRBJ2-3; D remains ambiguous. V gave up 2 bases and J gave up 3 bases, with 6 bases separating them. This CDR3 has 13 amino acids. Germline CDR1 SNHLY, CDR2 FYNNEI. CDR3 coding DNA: TGTGCCAGCAGTGAATTGCGGACAGATACGCAGTATTTT. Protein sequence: CASSELRTDTQYF.

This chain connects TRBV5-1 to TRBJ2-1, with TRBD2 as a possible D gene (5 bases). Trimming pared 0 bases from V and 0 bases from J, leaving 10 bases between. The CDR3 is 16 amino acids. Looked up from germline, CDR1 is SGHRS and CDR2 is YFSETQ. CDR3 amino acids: CASSLVMGSSYNEQFF. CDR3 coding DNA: TGCGCCAGCAGCTTGGTTATGGGGAGCTCCTACAATGAGCAGTTCTTC.

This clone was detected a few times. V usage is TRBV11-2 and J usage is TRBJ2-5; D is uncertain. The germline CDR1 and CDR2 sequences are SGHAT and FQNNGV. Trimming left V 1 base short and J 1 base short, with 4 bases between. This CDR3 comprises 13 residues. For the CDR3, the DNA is TGTGCCAGCAGCTTAGGCAGCCAAGAGACCCAGTACTTC. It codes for CASSLGSQETQYF.

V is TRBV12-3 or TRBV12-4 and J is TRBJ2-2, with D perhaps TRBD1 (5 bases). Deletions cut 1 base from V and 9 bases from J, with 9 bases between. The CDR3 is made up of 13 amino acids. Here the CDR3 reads CASSLVGARELFF. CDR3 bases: TGTGCCAGCAGTTTAGTTGGGGCCAGGGAGCTGTTTTTT.

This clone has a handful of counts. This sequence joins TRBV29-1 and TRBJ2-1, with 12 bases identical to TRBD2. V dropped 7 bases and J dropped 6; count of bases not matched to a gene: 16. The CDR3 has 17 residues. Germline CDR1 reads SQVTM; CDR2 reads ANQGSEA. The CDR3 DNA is TGCAGCGCCAGATATCGGGCGACTAGCGGGAGTGGCAATGAGCAGTTCTTC. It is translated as CSARYRATSGSGNEQFF.